This TCR beta chain comes out of a study of naive and memory T cell subsets. Germline CDR1 MRHNA, CDR2 SNTAGT. Trimming left V 3 bases short and J 3 bases short, with 10 bases between. The CDR3 has 14 residues. Two oligonucleotides, mixed equimolar, formed the beta constant-region primer covering TRBC1 and TRBC2. The ligated cDNA underwent four PCR rounds using SP2 and nested alpha and beta constant-region primers. TCRdb re-derived calls from the UMI-ligation and nested PCR reads in MiXCR, one entry per CDR3 protein. The sample contains around 900 distinct CDR3 sequences, 14% of which appear only once. This clonotype was counted a few times.

Sequenced sample: CD8+ TEMRA cells from blood. The subset: effector memory re-expressing CD45RA, CD45RA+ CD27-. This receptor was identified in a human donor in good health. This rearrangement joins TRBV6-4 to TRBJ2-3; D possibly matches TRBD1 or TRBD2 (5 bases each). The CDR3 sequence is CASSEDGATDTQYF. The CDR3 DNA follows: TGTGCCAGCAGTGAGGACGGGGCAACAGATACGCAGTATTTT.